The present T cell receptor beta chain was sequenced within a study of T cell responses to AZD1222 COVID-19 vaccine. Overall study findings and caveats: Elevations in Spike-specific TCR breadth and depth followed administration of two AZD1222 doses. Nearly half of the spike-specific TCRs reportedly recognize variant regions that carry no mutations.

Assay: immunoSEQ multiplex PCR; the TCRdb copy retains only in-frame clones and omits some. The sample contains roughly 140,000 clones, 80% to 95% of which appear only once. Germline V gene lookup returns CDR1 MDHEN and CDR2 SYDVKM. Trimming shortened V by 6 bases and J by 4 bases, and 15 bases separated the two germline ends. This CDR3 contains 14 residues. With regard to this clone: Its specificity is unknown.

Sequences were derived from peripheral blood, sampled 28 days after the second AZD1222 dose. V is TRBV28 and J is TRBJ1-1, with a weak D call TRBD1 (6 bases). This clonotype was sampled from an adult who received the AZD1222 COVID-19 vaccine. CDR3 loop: CASSLTGFSTEAFF. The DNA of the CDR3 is TGTGCCAGCAGCCTTACAGGGTTTTCCACTGAAGCTTTCTTT.